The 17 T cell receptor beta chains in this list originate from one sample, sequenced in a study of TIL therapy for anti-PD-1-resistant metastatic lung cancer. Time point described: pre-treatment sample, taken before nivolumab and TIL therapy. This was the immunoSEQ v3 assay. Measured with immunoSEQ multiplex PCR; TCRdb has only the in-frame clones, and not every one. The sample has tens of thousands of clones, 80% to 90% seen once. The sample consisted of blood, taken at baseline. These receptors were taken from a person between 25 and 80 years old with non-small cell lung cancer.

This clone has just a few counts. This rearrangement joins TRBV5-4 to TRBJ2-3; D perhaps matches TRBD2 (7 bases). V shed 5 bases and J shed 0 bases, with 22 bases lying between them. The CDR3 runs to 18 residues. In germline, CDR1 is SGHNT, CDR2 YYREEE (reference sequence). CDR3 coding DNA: TGTGCCAGCAGTAAAGTGAAGGGGGGGCCGTCTAGCACAGATACGCAGTATTTT. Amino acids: CASSKVKGGPSSTDTQYF. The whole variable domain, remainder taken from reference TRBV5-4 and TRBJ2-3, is ETGVTQSPTHLIKTRGQQVTLRCSSQSGHNTVSWYQQALGQGPQFIFQYYREEENGRGNFPPRFSGLQFPNYSSELNVNALELDDSALYLCASSKVKGGPSSTDTQYFGPGTRLTVL.

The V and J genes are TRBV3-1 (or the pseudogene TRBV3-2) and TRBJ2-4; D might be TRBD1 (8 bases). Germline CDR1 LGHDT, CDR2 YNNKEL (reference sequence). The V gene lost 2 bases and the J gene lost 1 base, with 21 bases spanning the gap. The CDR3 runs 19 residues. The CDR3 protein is CASSQLPTGEGPAKNIQYF. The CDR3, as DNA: TGTGCCAGCAGCCAACTGCCGACAGGGGAGGGTCCGGCCAAAAACATTCAGTACTTC.

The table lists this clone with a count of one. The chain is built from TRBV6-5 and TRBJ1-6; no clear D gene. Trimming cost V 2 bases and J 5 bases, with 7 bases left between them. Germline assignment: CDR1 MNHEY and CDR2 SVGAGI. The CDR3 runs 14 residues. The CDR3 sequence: CASSYVENNSPLHF. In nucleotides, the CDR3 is TGTGCCAGCAGTTACGTAGAAAATAATTCACCCCTCCACTTT.

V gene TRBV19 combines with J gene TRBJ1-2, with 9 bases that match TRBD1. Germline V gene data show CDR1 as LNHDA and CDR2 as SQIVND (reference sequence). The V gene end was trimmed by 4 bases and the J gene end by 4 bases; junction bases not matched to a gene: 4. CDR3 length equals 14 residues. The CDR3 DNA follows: TGTGCCAGTAGTAGGGACAGGGCGCCCTATGGCTACACCTTC. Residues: CASSRDRAPYGYTF.

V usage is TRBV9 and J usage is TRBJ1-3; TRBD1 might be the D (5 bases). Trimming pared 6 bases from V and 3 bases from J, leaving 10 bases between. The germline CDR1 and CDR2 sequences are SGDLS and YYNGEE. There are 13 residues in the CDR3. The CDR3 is CASTGGDGNTIYF. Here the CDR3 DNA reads TGTGCCAGCACTGGAGGGGATGGAAACACCATATATTTT.

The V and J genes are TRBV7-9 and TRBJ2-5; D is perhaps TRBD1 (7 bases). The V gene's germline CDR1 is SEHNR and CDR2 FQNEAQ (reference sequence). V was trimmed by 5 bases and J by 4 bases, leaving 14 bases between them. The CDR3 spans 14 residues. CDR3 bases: TGTGCCAGCAGCCCATACAGGGGAGGAGAGACCCAGTACTTC. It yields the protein CASSPYRGGETQYF.

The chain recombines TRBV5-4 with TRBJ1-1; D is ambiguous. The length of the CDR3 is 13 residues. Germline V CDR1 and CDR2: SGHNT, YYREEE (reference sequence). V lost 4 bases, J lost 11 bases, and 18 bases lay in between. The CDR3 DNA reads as TGTGCCAGCAGCCCCGGCCAAACCAATGAGGCTTTCTTT. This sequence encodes CASSPGQTNEAFF.

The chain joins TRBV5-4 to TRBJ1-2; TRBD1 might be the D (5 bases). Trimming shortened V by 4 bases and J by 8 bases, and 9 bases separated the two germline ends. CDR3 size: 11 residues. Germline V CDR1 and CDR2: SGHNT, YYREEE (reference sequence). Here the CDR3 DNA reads TGTGCCAGCAGCCCGGGGGAGGGCTACACCTTC. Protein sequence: CASSPGEGYTF.

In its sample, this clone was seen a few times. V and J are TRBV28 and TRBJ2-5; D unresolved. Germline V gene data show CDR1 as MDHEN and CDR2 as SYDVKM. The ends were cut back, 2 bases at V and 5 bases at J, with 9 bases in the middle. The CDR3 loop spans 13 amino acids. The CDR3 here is CASSLLPAETQYF. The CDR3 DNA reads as TGTGCCAGCAGTTTACTCCCGGCGGAGACCCAGTACTTC.

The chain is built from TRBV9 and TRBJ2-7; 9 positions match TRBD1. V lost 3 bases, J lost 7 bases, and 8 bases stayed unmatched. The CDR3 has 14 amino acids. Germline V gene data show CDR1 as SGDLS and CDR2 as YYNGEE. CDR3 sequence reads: CASSAGTGRREQYF. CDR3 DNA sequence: TGTGCCAGCAGCGCGGGGACAGGGAGAAGGGAGCAGTACTTC.

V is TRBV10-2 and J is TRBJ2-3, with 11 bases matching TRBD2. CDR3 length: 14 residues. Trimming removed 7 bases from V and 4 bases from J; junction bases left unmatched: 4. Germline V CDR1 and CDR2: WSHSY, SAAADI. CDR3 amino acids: CASTVAGGPDTQYF. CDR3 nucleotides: TGCGCCAGCACAGTAGCGGGAGGGCCAGATACGCAGTATTTT.

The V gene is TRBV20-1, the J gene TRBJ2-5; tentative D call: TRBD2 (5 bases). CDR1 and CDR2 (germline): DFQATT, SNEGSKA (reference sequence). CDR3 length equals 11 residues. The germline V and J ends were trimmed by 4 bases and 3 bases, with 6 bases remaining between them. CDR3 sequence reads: CSAMREETQYF. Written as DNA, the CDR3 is TGCAGTGCTATGAGGGAAGAGACCCAGTACTTC.

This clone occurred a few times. For the CDR3, the DNA is TGTGCCAGCTTTGGGGAGGGGAGGTATGGCTACACCTTC. It encodes CASFGEGRYGYTF. The chain combines TRBV27 with TRBJ1-2, with D possibly matching TRBD1 (5 bases). V gave up 8 bases and J gave up 5 bases, with 15 bases separating them. This CDR3 has 13 residues. Germline V gene lookup returns CDR1 MNHEY and CDR2 SMNVEV (reference sequence).

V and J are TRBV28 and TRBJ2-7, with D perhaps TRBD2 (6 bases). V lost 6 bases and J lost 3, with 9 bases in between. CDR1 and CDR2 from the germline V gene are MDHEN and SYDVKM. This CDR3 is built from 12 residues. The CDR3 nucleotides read TGTGCCAGCAGCCTAGCGCACTACGAGCAGTACTTC. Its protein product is CASSLAHYEQYF.

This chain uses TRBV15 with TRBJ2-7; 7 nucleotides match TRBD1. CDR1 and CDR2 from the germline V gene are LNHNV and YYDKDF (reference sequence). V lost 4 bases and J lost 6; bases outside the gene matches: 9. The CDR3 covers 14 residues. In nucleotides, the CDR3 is TGTGCCACCAGCACAACAGGGGTATTAGGCGAGCAGTACTTC. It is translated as CATSTTGVLGEQYF.

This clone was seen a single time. Written as DNA, the CDR3 is TGTGCCACCAGTGATCCTCCGTTGAGCAATGAGCAGTTCTTC. The encoded protein is CATSDPPLSNEQFF. V usage is TRBV24-1 and J usage is TRBJ2-1; D uncertain. Trimming took 3 bases from V and 6 from J, leaving 11 bases between them. The CDR3 totals 14 residues. Germline V CDR1 and CDR2: KGHDR, SFDVKD.

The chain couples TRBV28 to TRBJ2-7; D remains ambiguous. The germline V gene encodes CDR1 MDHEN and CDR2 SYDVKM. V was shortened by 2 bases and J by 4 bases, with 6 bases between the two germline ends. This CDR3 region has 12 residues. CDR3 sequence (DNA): TGTGCCAGCAGTTTAAGACTGTACGAGCAGTACTTC. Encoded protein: CASSLRLYEQYF.